This TCR beta chain originates from a study of blood T cell repertoires in COVID-19. TCRdb's copy holds only in-frame clones and misses some; the assay was immunoSEQ multiplex PCR. Here the sample spans around 300,000 clones, approximately 89% being singletons. In its sample, this clone was seen many times. The specimen sequenced was PBMCs or T cells enriched from blood (not recorded which). This sequence was found in a woman in her twenties or thirties who had recovered from COVID-19.

The CDR3 loop is CSVEDQGRGNTEAFF. The CDR3 bases are TGCAGCGTTGAAGATCAGGGCAGGGGGAACACTGAAGCTTTCTTT. The chain joins TRBV29-1 to TRBJ1-1; tentative D call: TRBD1 (6 bases). The CDR3 has 15 residues. CDR1 is SQVTM, CDR2 ANQGSEA, per germline. Trimming took 0 bases from V and 1 from J, leaving 12 bases between them.